The 25 T cell receptor beta chains given below trace back to one sample, sequenced in a study of blood T cell repertoires in COVID-19 (dated by TCRdb to 2019 to 2021). The protocol used for the library was the immunoSEQ multiplex PCR assay. TCRdb provides this immuneACCESS table in a form limited to in-frame rearrangements. Some clones are lacking; in checked studies, under half of them reflect an unresolved V gene, and why the rest are absent is not known. Present in this sample are more than 400,000 clones, 90% of which were seen just once. About 0.57% of the sample lies in the top ten. Sequencing was performed on PBMCs or T cells enriched from blood (not recorded which). Receptors originate from a man aged 18-30 years who had recovered from COVID-19.

The chain has TRBV9 and TRBJ2-7, with D tentatively TRBD2 (6 bases). CDR3 length: 14 residues. The germline gives CDR1 SGDLS, CDR2 YYNGEE. Trimming left V 1 base short and J 4 bases short, with 12 bases between. For the CDR3, the DNA is TGTGCCAGCAGCGTATCTAGCGATTCTTACGAGCAGTACTTC. It encodes CASSVSSDSYEQYF.

The chain employs TRBV7-2 and TRBJ1-1; D is possibly TRBD1 (6 bases). Trimming cost V 9 bases and J 5 bases, with 16 bases left between them. Germline V gene data show CDR1 as SGHTA and CDR2 as FQGNSA. The CDR3 runs to 13 residues. The CDR3 sequence is CARTTGTATEAFF. CDR3 nucleotide sequence: TGTGCCAGGACCACAGGGACGGCAACTGAAGCTTTCTTT. Together with reference TRBV7-2 and TRBJ1-1, the CDR3 gives the full variable domain: GAGVSQSPSNKVTEKGKDVELRCDPISGHTALYWYRQSLGQGLEFLIYFQGNSAPDKSGLPSDRFSAERTGGSVSTLTIQRTQQEDSAVYLCARTTGTATEAFFGQGTRLTVV.

The chain joins TRBV2 to TRBJ1-2; 8 nucleotides align to TRBD1. The trim removed 5 bases at V and 7 bases at J, leaving 9 bases unmatched. Germline V gene data show CDR1 as SNHLY and CDR2 as FYNNEI. The CDR3 has 14 residues. CDR3 amino acids: CASSRADRAPGYTF. The CDR3 DNA reads as TGTGCCAGCAGTCGAGCGGACAGGGCCCCTGGCTACACCTTC.

V and J are TRBV6-1 and TRBJ2-1; D is possibly TRBD1 (6 bases). CDR1 is MNHNS, CDR2 SASEGT, per germline. Trimming removed 3 bases at V and 4 bases at J, with 19 bases between. The CDR3 has 17 residues. The CDR3 spells CASSEGELGGMYNEQFF. The CDR3 DNA sequence: TGTGCCAGCAGTGAGGGGGAGCTAGGGGGTATGTACAATGAGCAGTTCTTC.

The rearrangement uses TRBV5-1 and TRBJ1-1; D remains ambiguous. The CDR3 has 15 amino acids. V lost 0 bases and J 4 bases, leaving 13 bases between the germline ends. Germline V CDR1 and CDR2: SGHRS, YFSETQ. CDR3 in DNA: TGCGCCAGCAGCTTGGATCCGGGGTGGACCACTGAAGCTTTCTTT. It yields the protein CASSLDPGWTTEAFF.

J is TRBJ2-1 and V is TRBV10-1; D remains ambiguous. V was shortened by 3 bases and J by 2 bases, with 11 bases between the two germline ends. The CDR3 runs 15 residues. Germline V gene lookup returns CDR1 WNHNN and CDR2 SYGVQD (reference sequence). CDR3 in amino acids: CASSDRGHTYNEQFF. The CDR3 nucleotides are TGCGCCAGCAGTGATCGCGGCCACACCTACAATGAGCAGTTCTTC.

The chain couples TRBV4-1 to TRBJ1-6; D is uncertain. V was cut by 3 bases and J by 6 bases, with 15 bases left in between. This CDR3 is 16 amino acids long. Germline values: CDR1 MGHRA, CDR2 YSYEKL. CDR3: CASSHRTGIPNSPLHF. CDR3 DNA: TGCGCCAGCAGCCATCGGACGGGAATCCCTAATTCACCCCTCCACTTT.

The V call is TRBV5-6, the J call TRBJ2-7, with 8 positions matching TRBD1. Germline CDR1 reads SGHDT; CDR2 reads YYEEEE. The V segment lost 0 bases and the J segment 3 bases; nucleotides outside the gene matches: 2. The length of the CDR3 is 14 residues. The CDR3 coding sequence is TGTGCCAGCAGCTTGGGGACAGGGTACTACGAGCAGTACTTC. This encodes CASSLGTGYYEQYF.

Only one count was recorded for this clone. The chain employs TRBV3-1 (or the pseudogene TRBV3-2) and TRBJ1-5; D might be TRBD1 (5 bases). Germline CDR1 reads LGHDT; CDR2 reads YNNKEL (reference sequence). Trimming cost V 1 base and J 1 base, with 8 bases left between them. The CDR3 is 15 amino acids. This chain's CDR3 is CASSQAGGSNQPQHF. The CDR3 nucleotides are TGTGCCAGCAGCCAAGCGGGGGGAAGCAATCAGCCCCAGCATTTT.

This chain connects TRBV4-2 to TRBJ2-3; no reliable D call. Germline V CDR1 and CDR2: LGHNA, YNFKEQ. Between the trimmed V and J ends, which lost 1 base and 1 base, there was a span of 6 bases. This CDR3 spans 14 amino acids. The CDR3 spells CASSQGSRTDTQYF. The CDR3 DNA is TGTGCCAGCAGCCAAGGTTCTCGCACAGATACGCAGTATTTT.

This chain links TRBV9 with TRBJ1-2; unclear D gene. The CDR3 is made up of 13 amino acids. Germline V lookup: CDR1 SGDLS, CDR2 YYNGEE. V was cut by 2 bases and J by 6 bases, with 11 bases left in between. The CDR3 is CASSVTPLDGYTF. CDR3 DNA sequence: TGTGCCAGCAGCGTTACCCCACTGGATGGCTACACCTTC.

The chain carries TRBV19 and TRBJ2-1, with TRBD1 matching 8 bases. V trimming: 6 bases; J trimming: 3 bases; junction bases outside the gene matches: 10. The CDR3 covers 16 residues. Germline values: CDR1 LNHDA, CDR2 SQIVND (reference sequence). The CDR3 reads CASSPGTGPVYNEQFF. CDR3 nucleotides: TGTGCCAGTAGCCCCGGGACAGGTCCCGTCTACAATGAGCAGTTCTTC.

The chain couples TRBV11-3 to TRBJ1-1, with D perhaps TRBD1 (5 bases). This CDR3 is built from 16 residues. The germline gives CDR1 SGHNT, CDR2 YENEEA. Trimming stripped 6 bases from V and 0 bases from J, with 17 bases between. The CDR3 is CASSSGTGTLNTEAFF. The CDR3 bases are TGTGCCAGCAGTTCCGGGACTGGCACGTTGAACACTGAAGCTTTCTTT.

This chain joins TRBV6-4 and TRBJ2-1; D is possibly TRBD2 (6 bases). This CDR3 is 16 amino acids long. Germline CDR1 is MRHNA and CDR2 is SNTAGT. V lost 5 bases and J 0 bases, leaving 14 bases between the germline ends. CDR3 sequence: CASSKMSGSSYNEQFF. The DNA for the CDR3 is TGTGCCAGCAGTAAAATGAGCGGGTCCTCCTACAATGAGCAGTTCTTC.

This clone turned up a few times. This sequence joins TRBV11-3 and TRBJ1-3; D unclear. The germline V gene encodes CDR1 SGHNT and CDR2 YENEEA. V lost 1 base and J 1 base, leaving 14 bases between the germline ends. The CDR3 has 17 amino acids. CDR3 amino acids: CASSLGGPTASGNTIYF. The CDR3 nucleotides are TGTGCCAGCAGCTTAGGAGGCCCGACGGCTTCTGGAAACACCATATATTTT.

The chain employs TRBV9 and TRBJ1-1; TRBD1 matches 9 bases. CDR3 length: 16 amino acids. The V gene's germline CDR1 is SGDLS and CDR2 YYNGEE. Trimming cost V 3 bases and J 2 bases; bases outside gene matches: 8. The CDR3 DNA reads TGTGCCAGCAGCGGGGGGACAGGGACGGTTAACACTGAAGCTTTCTTT. The encoded protein is CASSGGTGTVNTEAFF.

The chain employs TRBV3-1 (or the pseudogene TRBV3-2) and TRBJ2-1, with D possibly being TRBD2 (5 bases). V was shortened by 8 bases and J by 8 bases, with 10 bases between the two germline ends. CDR3 size: 11 residues. Germline CDR1 LGHDT, CDR2 YNNKEL (reference sequence). In nucleotides, the CDR3 is TGTGCCAGCGCCGAGGGCCATGAGCAGTTCTTC. This encodes CASAEGHEQFF.

V usage is TRBV28 and J usage is TRBJ2-1, with 12 bases matching TRBD2. The CDR3 loop spans 14 amino acids. With V trimmed by 7 bases and J by 8 bases, 6 bases remained unmatched. Germline values: CDR1 MDHEN, CDR2 SYDVKM. In DNA form, the CDR3 reads TGTGCCAGCAACGGACTAGCGGGAACGGATGAGCAGTTCTTC. Amino acid sequence: CASNGLAGTDEQFF.

The V and J genes are TRBV7-9 and TRBJ1-1; no reliable D call. Germline CDR1 SEHNR, CDR2 FQNEAQ (reference sequence). The CDR3 has 12 amino acids. Between the trimmed V and J ends, which lost 4 bases and 7 bases, there was a span of 10 bases. CDR3 bases: TGTGCCAGCAGCTCTCCCGGGAATGAAGCTTTCTTT. Translated, it gives CASSSPGNEAFF.

The CDR3 bases are TGTGCCAGCTCACCGACTTACGAGCAGTACTTC. Protein product: CASSPTYEQYF. The V gene is TRBV18, the J gene TRBJ2-7; no firm D call. This CDR3 is built from 11 residues. The V gene's germline CDR1 is KGHSH and CDR2 LQKENI. V was clipped by 3 bases and J by 4 bases, with 4 bases between them.

The chain is built from TRBV11-2 and TRBJ1-3, with D uncertain. The CDR3 covers 12 residues. Per germline, CDR1 SGHAT and CDR2 FQNNGV. The V gene lost 8 bases and the J gene lost 7 bases, with 12 bases spanning the gap. The CDR3 DNA follows: TGTGCCAGCCGCCTGGGGAGTAACACCATATATTTT. Encoded protein: CASRLGSNTIYF. The variable domain in full, completed from reference TRBV11-2 and TRBJ1-3, reads EAGVAQSPRYKIIEKRQSVAFWCNPISGHATLYWYQQILGQGPKLLIQFQNNGVVDDSQLPKDRFSAERLKGVDSTLKIQPAKLEDSAVYLCASRLGSNTIYFGEGSWLTVV.

This chain joins TRBV6-5 and TRBJ1-1; 9 bases map to TRBD1. This CDR3 is 14 amino acids long. V lost 7 bases, J lost 4 bases, and 7 bases stayed unmatched. CDR1 and CDR2 (germline): MNHEY, SVGAGI. CDR3 sequence reads: CASTIRDRATEAFF. The DNA of the CDR3 is TGTGCCAGCACGATTCGGGACAGGGCCACTGAAGCTTTCTTT.

The chain uses TRBV27 and TRBJ1-2; the D gene is possibly TRBD1 (6 bases). The germline V gene has CDR1 MNHEY and CDR2 SMNVEV (reference sequence). This CDR3 contains 16 residues. The ends were cut back, 5 bases at V and 4 bases at J, with 20 bases in the middle. CDR3 sequence reads: CASSPSLPQGSYGYTF. The CDR3 nucleotides read TGTGCCAGCAGTCCCAGCCTTCCACAGGGCTCCTATGGCTACACCTTC.

The chain combines TRBV15 with TRBJ2-2; 7 nucleotides agree with TRBD1. Trimming removed 3 bases from V and 9 bases from J; junction bases left unmatched: 4. Germline V gives CDR1 LNHNV, CDR2 YYDKDF (reference sequence). The CDR3 spans 13 residues. The CDR3 region has the DNA TGTGCCACCAGCAGCGGGACAGCCCGGGAGCTGTTTTTT. It codes for CATSSGTARELFF. The whole variable domain, remainder taken from reference TRBV15 and TRBJ2-2, is DAMVIQNPRYQVTQFGKPVTLSCSQTLNHNVMYWYQQKSSQAPKLLFHYYDKDFNNEADTPDNFQSRRPNTSFCFLDIRSPGLGDTAMYLCATSSGTARELFFGEGSRLTVL.

The CDR3 DNA follows: TGTGCCAGCAGCTCCCTACCCCAGATACGACAGGGGGCGAACTATGGCTACACCTTC. As protein: CASSSLPQIRQGANYGYTF. The V gene is TRBV5-5, the J gene TRBJ1-2; 10 nucleotides agree with TRBD1. Losses at the gene ends were 3 bases for V and 2 bases for J; bases not matched to a gene: 16. This CDR3 contains 19 residues. Looked up from germline, CDR1 is SGHKS and CDR2 is YYEKEE (reference sequence).